This T cell receptor (beta chain) is from a study of blood T cells in healthy people across ages. Individuals who donated were healthy Caucasians from Russia aged 6 to 90. This CDR3 is built from 15 residues. Trimming removed 5 bases at V and 10 bases at J, with 21 bases between. Germline CDR1 and CDR2: SGHTA and FQGNSA. To note about this clonotype: Its antigen is still unknown.

Whole-study findings and limits: Samples with more naive T cells showed higher observed beta diversity. Possibly, changes in expanded clonotypes were confounded because donor CMV status was unknown.

Primed by a sample-barcoded 5' primer and a J-beta primer mix, a second PCR proceeded for roughly 6 to 12 cycles. TCRdb re-called the 5' RACE reads with MiXCR, one entry per CDR3 protein. The repertoire has around 800,000 distinct CDR3 sequences, under 55% of them found once; the top ten carry roughly 18%. The receptor was derived from a man in his 60s in good health. The specimen sequenced was blood. The rearrangement uses TRBV7-2 and TRBJ2-1; tentative D call: TRBD2 (5 bases). The CDR3 DNA follows: TGTGCCAGCAGCACCAACGGTCCTTCAAGGGAGGAGCAGTTCTTC. It is translated as CASSTNGPSREEQFF.